These T cell receptor beta chains were read from a single sample in a study of PD-1 blockade in classical Hodgkin lymphoma. Sequenced by immunoSEQ multiplex PCR; TCRdb stores in-frame clones only, minus some. Of over 90,000 clones detected, 89% appear once; the ten largest clones hold roughly 10%. The starting material was peripheral blood mononuclear cells (PBMCs), obtained before the second cycle of nivolumab. Receptors originate from a human donor with classical Hodgkin lymphoma. Each CDR3 is given with its conserved first and last residue.

V gene: TRBV6-6; CDR3 protein: CASSYNRGLSEQYF
V gene: TRBV2; CDR3 protein: CASSPEVGPTNEKLFF
V gene: TRBV2; CDR3 protein: CASSGLESTDTQYF
V gene: TRBV18; CDR3 protein: CASSANGGTQETQYF
V gene: TRBV7-2; CDR3 protein: CASSLGTAGSGTDTQYF
V gene: TRBV4-1; CDR3 protein: CASSQPPGGEQFF
V gene: TRBV4-1; CDR3 protein: CASSHGQGLSSNTEAFF
V gene: TRBV6-1; CDR3 protein: CASSEGLRLNQPQHF
V gene: TRBV6-1; CDR3 protein: CASTQRGTDTQYF
V gene: TRBV13; CDR3 protein: CASSRPLAGVNNEQFF
V gene: TRBV25-1; CDR3 protein: CASRGQGMNTQYF
V gene: TRBV7-2; CDR3 protein: CASSFDREGTQYF
V gene: TRBV5-1; CDR3 protein: CASSLVGRRNTGELFF
V gene: TRBV19; CDR3 protein: CASSIISGGANEQFF
V gene: TRBV4-1; CDR3 protein: CASSPLGGPGGRQFF
V gene: TRBV11-2; CDR3 protein: CASSHPIGGRAYEQYF
V gene: TRBV5-1; CDR3 protein: CASSSRLEGYNEQFF
V gene: TRBV6-6; CDR3 protein: CASVLIAGAGELFF
V gene: TRBV5-1; CDR3 protein: CASSPIGTTDYGYTF
V gene: TRBV20-1; CDR3 protein: CSGAGSYEQYF
V gene: TRBV7-8; CDR3 protein: CASSLVGGNTDTQYF
V gene: TRBV5-1; CDR3 protein: CASSSGDSNQPQHF
V gene: TRBV5-4; CDR3 protein: CASSLETDTQYF
V gene: TRBV7-3; CDR3 protein: CASSTAGGNEQFF
V gene: TRBV20-1; CDR3 protein: CSARVNEQFF
V gene: TRBV28; CDR3 protein: CASSPAELSGNTIYF
V gene: TRBV4-1; CDR3 protein: CASSRTSGGALEIETQYF
V gene: TRBV6-6; CDR3 protein: CASSTGVGDEKLFF
V gene: TRBV7-2; CDR3 protein: CASSLGTGGSNQPQHF
V gene: TRBV6-6; CDR3 protein: CASSYPLSGSTDTQYF
V gene: TRBV11-3; CDR3 protein: CASSPYPFYTGELFF
V gene: TRBV7-2; CDR3 protein: CASSSLAGFTDTQYF
V gene: TRBV2; CDR3 protein: CASSSLGDGNQPQHF
V gene: TRBV28; CDR3 protein: CASTSQGFPGELFF
V gene: TRBV10-2; CDR3 protein: CASSRTFVDQPQHF
V gene: TRBV7-2; CDR3 protein: CASSYTSGSYEQYF
V gene: TRBV11-2; CDR3 protein: CASSLVIPPRGPKETQYF
V gene: TRBV4-2; CDR3 protein: CASSPSGSVYEQYF
V gene: TRBV10-3; CDR3 protein: CAISESGTGVGVSYEQYF
V gene: TRBV7-2; CDR3 protein: CASSIRTSGRKAGELFF
V gene: TRBV15; CDR3 protein: CATSGPTGDTQPQHF
V gene: TRBV4-1; CDR3 protein: CASSRTSGVSSYEQYF
V gene: TRBV6-5; CDR3 protein: CASSYKQGSTEAFF
V gene: TRBV6-1; CDR3 protein: CASREGQGFDQPQHF
V gene: TRBV27; CDR3 protein: CASSLRQGIFTGELFF